The 2 T cell receptor beta chains below were found in one sample sequenced in a study of shared clonotypes between healthy human individuals. The protocol was immunoSEQ multiplex PCR, while the TCRdb copy is restricted to in-frame clones and leaves out a portion. This table has 500,000 to 700,000 clones, approximately 95% appearing once. Positive CCR7 selection of CD45RO-negative cells yielded the naive CD8 cells, and terminally differentiated effector memory CD45RA+ cells were excluded. The sample comprised naive CD8+ T cells sorted from blood. The origin of the receptors is a woman aged 25 to 39 in good health.

As to this clone: The same CDR3 can be traced to other DNA sequences in this sample. The chain links TRBV11-2 to TRBJ1-1; D gene ambiguous. Trimming took 5 bases from V and 6 from J, leaving 7 bases between them. Germline assignment: CDR1 SGHAT and CDR2 FQNNGV. The CDR3 totals 11 residues. CDR3 loop: CASSLGAEAFF. In DNA, the CDR3 is TGTGCCAGCAGCCTCGGCGCTGAAGCTTTCTTT.

The chain has TRBV15 and TRBJ2-1, with a tentative D call TRBD1 (7 bases). Germline CDR1 LNHNV, CDR2 YYDKDF (reference sequence). The V gene lost 5 bases and the J gene lost 8 bases, with 16 bases spanning the gap. The CDR3 runs to 14 residues. For the CDR3, the DNA is TGTGCCACCAGCGTCGGTTCAGGGGGGTATGAGCAGTTCTTC. Protein sequence: CATSVGSGGYEQFF.